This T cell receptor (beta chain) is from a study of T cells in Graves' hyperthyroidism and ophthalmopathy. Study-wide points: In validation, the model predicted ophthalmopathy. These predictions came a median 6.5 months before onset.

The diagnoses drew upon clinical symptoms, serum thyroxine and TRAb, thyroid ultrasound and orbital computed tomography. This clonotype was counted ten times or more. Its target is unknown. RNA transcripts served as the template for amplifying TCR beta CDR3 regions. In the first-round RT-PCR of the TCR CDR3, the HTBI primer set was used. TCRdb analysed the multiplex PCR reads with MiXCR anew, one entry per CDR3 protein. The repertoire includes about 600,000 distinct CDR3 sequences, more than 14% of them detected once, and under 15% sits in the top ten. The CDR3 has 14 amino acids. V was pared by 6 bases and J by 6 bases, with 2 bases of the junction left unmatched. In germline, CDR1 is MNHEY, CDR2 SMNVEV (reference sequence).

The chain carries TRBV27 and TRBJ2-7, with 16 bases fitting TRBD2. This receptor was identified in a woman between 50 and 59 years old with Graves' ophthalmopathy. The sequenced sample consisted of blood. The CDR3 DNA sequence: TGTGCCAGCAGCGGGACTAGCGGGAGGGGCGAGCAGTACTTC. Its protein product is CASSGTSGRGEQYF.